Below, 32 T cell receptor beta chains from the same sample are listed, as sequenced in a study of blood T cell repertoires in COVID-19. Clones were read by immunoSEQ multiplex PCR, and TCRdb kept only the in-frame ones, dropping some. Altogether about 130,000 clones are present, approximately 85% being singletons, with the ten largest covering 3.2%. The specimen was peripheral blood. The receptor set was obtained from an elderly woman with COVID-19, enrolled during active disease.

The J gene is TRBJ1-1, the V gene TRBV7-6, with D possibly TRBD1 on 6 matching bases. V was shortened by 5 bases and J by 8 bases, with 15 bases between the two germline ends. CDR3 length: 13 amino acids. From germline, CDR1 is SGHVS and CDR2 FNYEAQ. As DNA, the CDR3 is TGTGCCAGCAGCGTACAGGGTCCCGTAGAAGCTTTCTTT. This translates into CASSVQGPVEAFF.

The rearrangement joins TRBV4-3 to TRBJ1-6; the D gene is possibly TRBD1 (5 bases). Looked up from germline, CDR1 is LGHNA and CDR2 is YSLEER. Trimming stripped 0 bases from V and 10 bases from J, with 10 bases between. The CDR3 runs to 14 residues. CDR3 residues: CASSQDQGESPLHF. As DNA, the CDR3 is TGCGCCAGCAGCCAAGATCAAGGGGAATCACCCCTCCACTTT.

The rearrangement uses TRBV28 and TRBJ2-3; D is undetermined. The CDR3 has 13 residues. Germline loops: CDR1 MDHEN, CDR2 SYDVKM. The V gene lost 4 bases and the J gene lost 4 bases, with 9 bases spanning the gap. CDR3 protein: CASSSPLADTQYF. The CDR3 bases are TGTGCCAGCAGTTCGCCTCTAGCAGATACGCAGTATTTT.

V gene TRBV5-1 combines with J gene TRBJ2-1; 9 bases align to TRBD2. Germline V gives CDR1 SGHRS, CDR2 YFSETQ. The CDR3 loop spans 14 amino acids. V trimming: 0 bases; J trimming: 11 bases; junction bases outside the gene matches: 6. The CDR3 sequence is CASSLGTSAHQQFF. In nucleotides, the CDR3 is TGCGCCAGCAGCTTGGGGACTAGCGCCCACCAGCAGTTCTTC.

The chain joins TRBV6-5 to TRBJ2-2; D uncertain. Trimming left V 2 bases short and J 4 bases short, with 8 bases between. The CDR3 extends over 14 amino acids. CDR1 and CDR2 from the germline V gene are MNHEY and SVGAGI. The CDR3 protein is CASSYELLTGELFF. CDR3 DNA sequence: TGTGCCAGCAGTTACGAACTCCTCACCGGGGAGCTGTTTTTT.

This CDR3 is CASSPGQGLDTEAFF. CDR3 nucleotide sequence: TGCGCCAGCAGCCCCGGTCAGGGGTTGGACACTGAAGCTTTCTTT. The chain uses TRBV4-1 and TRBJ1-1, with D maybe TRBD1 (6 bases). Germline V gives CDR1 MGHRA, CDR2 YSYEKL. The CDR3 spans 15 residues. The ends were cut back, 4 bases at V and 3 bases at J, with 15 bases in the middle.

Worth noting for this clone: This specimen includes other DNA sequences encoding the same CDR3. The chain carries TRBV5-4 and TRBJ1-4, with D possibly matching TRBD1 (5 bases). The germline V and J ends were trimmed by 4 bases and 0 bases, with 10 bases remaining between them. This CDR3 contains 15 residues. Germline V CDR1 and CDR2: SGHNT, YYREEE (reference sequence). In nucleotides, the CDR3 is TGTGCCAGCAGCCTCAAGACAGCAACTAATGAAAAACTGTTTTTT. It yields the protein CASSLKTATNEKLFF.

The J gene is TRBJ1-2, the V gene TRBV6-1; 10 nucleotides match TRBD1. Germline V gene sequence: CDR1 MNHNS, CDR2 SASEGT. V lost 3 bases and J lost 4; bases outside the gene matches: 5. The CDR3 sequence is 15 residues long. CDR3 region: CASSERTGGPYGYTF. CDR3 DNA sequence: TGTGCCAGCAGTGAGCGGACAGGGGGTCCCTATGGCTACACCTTC.

Only a few counts were recorded for this clone. The chain recombines TRBV6-5 with TRBJ1-4; possible D gene TRBD1, 5 bases. The germline CDR1 and CDR2 sequences are MNHEY and SVGAGI. The germline V and J ends were trimmed by 6 bases and 5 bases, with 16 bases remaining between them. The CDR3 runs 15 residues. The CDR3 nucleotides are TGTGCCAGCAGCCAACCCAGGGAAGCAAATGAAAAACTGTTTTTT. Translated: CASSQPREANEKLFF.

The chain employs TRBV4-3 and TRBJ1-4; D may be TRBD1 (6 bases). The germline gives CDR1 LGHNA, CDR2 YSLEER. The CDR3 length is 14 residues. V was pared by 3 bases and J by 8 bases, with 13 bases between. CDR3 in DNA: TGCGCCAGCAGCCAGGACAGTGGATGGGAAAAACTGTTTTTT. Encoded protein: CASSQDSGWEKLFF.

The rearrangement links TRBV19 to TRBJ2-1, with 13 bases lining up with TRBD2. Germline V gene data show CDR1 as LNHDA and CDR2 as SQIVND (reference sequence). J was trimmed by 6 bases and V by 4 bases; bases with no gene match: 9. This CDR3 spans 17 amino acids. The CDR3 coding sequence is TGTGCCAGTAGTACCCAACTACTAGCGGGAGGGCCCAATGAGCAGTTCTTC. Its protein product is CASSTQLLAGGPNEQFF. The full variable domain, completed using reference TRBV19 and TRBJ2-1, is DGGITQSPKYLFRKEGQNVTLSCEQNLNHDAMYWYRQDPGQGLRLIYYSQIVNDFQKGDIAEGYSVSREKKESFPLTVTSAQKNPTAFYLCASSTQLLAGGPNEQFFGPGTRLTVL.

This clone was picked up a small number of times. The gene calls are TRBV11-2 and TRBJ2-1; D is possibly TRBD1 (6 bases). The CDR3 contains 17 residues. Looked up from germline, CDR1 is SGHAT and CDR2 is FQNNGV. Trimming took off 2 bases at V and 12 bases at J, with 26 bases between the two ends. CDR3 sequence: CASSLTGTLKVSVGQFF. CDR3 DNA sequence: TGTGCCAGCAGCTTAACAGGGACACTCAAGGTATCTGTGGGGCAGTTCTTC.

This rearrangement joins TRBV20-1 to TRBJ2-3; TRBD1 matches 7 bases. V trimming: 3 bases; J trimming: 8 bases; junction bases outside the gene matches: 2. The CDR3 length is 11 residues. Germline V gene lookup returns CDR1 DFQATT and CDR2 SNEGSKA (reference sequence). The CDR3 is CSASPGGTQYF. The CDR3 region has the DNA TGCAGTGCTAGTCCAGGGGGTACGCAGTATTTT.

The chain links TRBV10-3 to TRBJ2-7; 10 bases align to TRBD1. J lost 0 bases, V lost 10 bases, and 3 bases had no gene match. Germline assignment: CDR1 ENHRY and CDR2 SYGVKD. The CDR3 sequence is 13 residues long. The CDR3 spells CATGTGASYEQYF. CDR3 coding DNA: TGTGCCACCGGGACAGGGGCCTCCTACGAGCAGTACTTC.

The chain employs TRBV28 and TRBJ2-3; 9 bases fit TRBD2. Germline V CDR1 and CDR2: MDHEN, SYDVKM. The CDR3 is made up of 16 amino acids. J was trimmed by 3 bases and V by 5 bases; bases with no gene match: 9. The CDR3 nucleotides read TGTGCCAGCAGTCCGATCGGGGCGGGAGGGACAGATACGCAGTATTTT. Protein: CASSPIGAGGTDTQYF.

The chain uses TRBV28 and TRBJ1-4, with a possible D match to TRBD1 (6 bases). Trimming removed 2 bases from V and 0 bases from J, with 10 bases in between. The CDR3 extends over 16 amino acids. Germline-derived CDR1 and CDR2 are MDHEN and SYDVKM. The CDR3, as DNA: TGTGCCAGCAGTTTAGCAGGGGCGGCAACTAATGAAAAACTGTTTTTT. It translates to CASSLAGAATNEKLFF.

The V and J genes are TRBV6-2 or TRBV6-3 and TRBJ1-1, with 8 nucleotides matching TRBD1. V was clipped by 6 bases and J by 7 bases; unmatched bases: 10. Germline CDR1 is MNHEY and CDR2 is SVGEGT. The CDR3 extends over 14 amino acids. The CDR3 protein is CASRPRGTGGEAFF. Written as DNA, the CDR3 is TGTGCCAGCAGACCTCGAGGAACAGGGGGTGAAGCTTTCTTT.

The chain links TRBV4-3 to TRBJ2-5, with TRBD1 identical over 8 bases. CDR3 length: 18 amino acids. The J segment lost 6 bases and the V segment lost 0 bases, leaving 15 bases of the junction unmatched. Germline V CDR1 and CDR2: LGHNA, YSLEER. The CDR3 loop reads CASSQEFSGQGMLKTQYF. The CDR3 DNA sequence: TGCGCCAGCAGCCAAGAATTTAGCGGACAGGGTATGTTGAAGACCCAGTACTTC.

This clone was found a few times. The chain joins TRBV19 to TRBJ1-5, with 9 bases fitting TRBD1. J lost 5 bases, V lost 6 bases, and 11 bases had no gene match. The germline V gene encodes CDR1 LNHDA and CDR2 SQIVND (reference sequence). The CDR3 contains 16 residues. The DNA of the CDR3 is TGTGCCAGTAGCCATATGGGACAGGGAGTTTATCAGCCCCAGCATTTT. Amino acids: CASSHMGQGVYQPQHF.

For this clone: The junction does not match germline at one end; this may be a read error. This chain links TRBV2 with TRBJ2-5; unclear D gene. CDR3 length: 10 residues. The germline V gene encodes CDR1 SNHLY and CDR2 FYNNEI. CDR3 sequence (DNA): TGTGCCAGCAGCGAAGAGACCCAGTACTTC. It translates to CASSEETQYF.

The rearrangement links TRBV18 to TRBJ2-7; the D gene is possibly TRBD1 (6 bases). Trimming left V 5 bases short and J 5 bases short, with 13 bases between. CDR1 and CDR2 (germline): KGHSH, LQKENI. This CDR3 is 13 amino acids long. The DNA for the CDR3 is TGTGCCAGCTCAAACAGGGTGTCGGACGAGCAGTACTTC. It yields the protein CASSNRVSDEQYF.

The V gene is TRBV6-1, the J gene TRBJ2-3; TRBD1 is a possible D gene (5 bases). Germline assignment: CDR1 MNHNS and CDR2 SASEGT. The CDR3 is 15 amino acids. V was shortened by 2 bases and J by 4 bases, with 13 bases between the two germline ends. The CDR3 is CASSELRQGSDTQYF. The CDR3 bases are TGTGCCAGCAGTGAACTGAGGCAGGGATCAGATACGCAGTATTTT.

The rearrangement uses TRBV5-1 and TRBJ2-5; D is perhaps TRBD2 (5 bases). The CDR3 has 18 residues. From germline, CDR1 is SGHRS and CDR2 YFSETQ. The V end was cut by 5 bases, the J end by 5 bases, with 28 bases between. CDR3 in DNA: TGCGCCAGCAGGAGATTCTCCTCACCTACGGGGTCCGCGGAGACCCAGTACTTC. It codes for CASRRFSSPTGSAETQYF.

In its sample, this clone was seen a few times. V and J are TRBV4-2 and TRBJ1-5; weak D call: TRBD1 (5 bases). Trimming shortened V by 1 base and J by 5 bases, and 12 bases separated the two germline ends. This CDR3 is built from 15 residues. Per the germline V gene, CDR1 is LGHNA and CDR2 is YNFKEQ. CDR3 in amino acids: CASSQGGGRDQPQHF. CDR3 DNA: TGTGCCAGCAGCCAAGGGGGGGGGAGGGATCAGCCCCAGCATTTT.

CDR3 sequence reads: CASSVGRANYGYTF. The DNA for the CDR3 is TGTGCCAGCAGCGTAGGTAGAGCTAACTATGGCTACACCTTC. The rearrangement uses TRBV9 and TRBJ1-2, with D uncertain. The CDR3 totals 14 residues. Germline CDR1 and CDR2: SGDLS and YYNGEE. Deletions cut 0 bases from V and 0 bases from J, with 6 bases between.

About this clone itself: In the same sample, other DNA sequences code for this CDR3. The chain joins TRBV10-3 to TRBJ2-1; 8 bases match TRBD2. The CDR3 spans 15 residues. V lost 2 bases and J lost 3; bases outside the gene matches: 3. The V gene's germline CDR1 is ENHRY and CDR2 SYGVKD. CDR3 in amino acids: CAISEILADYNEQFF. For the CDR3, the DNA is TGTGCCATCAGTGAGATACTAGCGGACTACAATGAGCAGTTCTTC.

This chain joins TRBV6-2 or TRBV6-3 and TRBJ2-7; TRBD1 matches at 11 bases. Losses at the gene ends were 5 bases for V and 6 bases for J; bases not matched to a gene: 6. From germline, CDR1 is MNHEY and CDR2 SVGEGT. There are 14 residues in the CDR3. The CDR3 loop reads CASSTGTGGFEQYF. In DNA form, the CDR3 reads TGTGCCAGCAGTACCGGGACAGGGGGGTTCGAGCAGTACTTC.

The rearrangement links TRBV5-1 to TRBJ2-3; D not certain. The V end was cut by 7 bases, the J end by 6 bases, with 9 bases between. Germline assignment: CDR1 SGHRS and CDR2 YFSETQ. CDR3 length: 11 residues. CDR3 DNA: TGCGCCAGCGCGACCGGGGATACGCAGTATTTT. It specifies CASATGDTQYF. The whole variable domain, filled in from reference TRBV5-1 and TRBJ2-3, reads KAGVTQTPRYLIKTRGQQVTLSCSPISGHRSVSWYQQTPGQGLQFLFEYFSETQRNKGNFPGRFSGRQFSNSRSEMNVSTLELGDSALYLCASATGDTQYFGPGTRLTVL.

This clone was detected once. The gene calls are TRBV4-2 and TRBJ2-7; 9 bases are shared with TRBD1. V shed 3 bases, J shed 3 bases, and the junction held 9 bases outside the gene matches. CDR3 length: 16 residues. The germline V gene has CDR1 LGHNA and CDR2 YNFKEQ. The CDR3 protein is CASSHADLTGGYEQYF. The CDR3 DNA is TGTGCCAGCAGCCACGCAGACCTGACAGGGGGCTACGAGCAGTACTTC.

The sample holds one count of this clone. V and J are TRBV11-2 and TRBJ2-7; D gene ambiguous. The CDR3 runs 11 residues. The V end was cut by 5 bases, the J end by 4 bases, with 6 bases between. Germline V lookup: CDR1 SGHAT, CDR2 FQNNGV. The CDR3 is CASSAQYEQYF. Here the CDR3 DNA reads TGTGCCAGCAGCGCCCAGTACGAGCAGTACTTC.

The chain carries TRBV11-1 and TRBJ2-1, with 9 bases that match TRBD2. The V gene end was trimmed by 2 bases and the J gene end by 5 bases; junction bases not matched to a gene: 7. The germline V gene has CDR1 SGHAT and CDR2 FQDESV (reference sequence). The CDR3 contains 16 residues. CDR3 DNA sequence: TGTGCCAGCAGCTTACAAACGACTAGCGGCAACAATGAGCAGTTCTTC. Amino acids: CASSLQTTSGNNEQFF.

The V and J genes are TRBV11-2 and TRBJ2-3; possible D gene TRBD2, 6 bases. V lost 1 base to trimming and J lost 5 bases, with 10 bases between them. The CDR3 totals 14 residues. The germline V gene encodes CDR1 SGHAT and CDR2 FQNNGV. This CDR3 is CASSLAGVVDTQYF. CDR3 in DNA: TGTGCCAGCAGCTTAGCGGGAGTCGTAGATACGCAGTATTTT.